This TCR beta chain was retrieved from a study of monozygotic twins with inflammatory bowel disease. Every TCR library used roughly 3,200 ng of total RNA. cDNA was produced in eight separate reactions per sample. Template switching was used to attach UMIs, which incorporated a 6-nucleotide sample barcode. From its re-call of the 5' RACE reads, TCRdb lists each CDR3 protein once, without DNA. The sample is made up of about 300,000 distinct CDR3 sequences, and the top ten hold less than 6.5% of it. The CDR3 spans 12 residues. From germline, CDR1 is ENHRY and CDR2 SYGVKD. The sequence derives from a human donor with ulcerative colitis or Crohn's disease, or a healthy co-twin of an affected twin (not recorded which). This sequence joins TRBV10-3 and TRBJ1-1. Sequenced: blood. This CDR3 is CAISEGDMKAFF.